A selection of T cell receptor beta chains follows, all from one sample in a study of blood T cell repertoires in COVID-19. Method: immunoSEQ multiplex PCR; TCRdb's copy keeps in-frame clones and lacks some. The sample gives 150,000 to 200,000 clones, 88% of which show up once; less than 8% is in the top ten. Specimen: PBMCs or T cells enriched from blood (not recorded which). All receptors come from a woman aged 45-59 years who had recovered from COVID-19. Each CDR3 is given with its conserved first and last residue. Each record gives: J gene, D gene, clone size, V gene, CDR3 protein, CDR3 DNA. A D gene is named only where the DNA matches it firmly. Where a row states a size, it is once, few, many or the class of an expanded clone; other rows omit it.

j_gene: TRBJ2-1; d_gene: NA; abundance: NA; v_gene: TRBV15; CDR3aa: CATSRDRLSSYNEQFF; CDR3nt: TGTGCCACCAGCAGAGATCGACTGAGCTCCTACAATGAGCAGTTCTTC
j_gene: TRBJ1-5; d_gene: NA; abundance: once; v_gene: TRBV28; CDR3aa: CASSGHQGLGQPQHF; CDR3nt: TGTGCCAGCAGTGGACATCAGGGGTTAGGCCAGCCCCAGCATTTT
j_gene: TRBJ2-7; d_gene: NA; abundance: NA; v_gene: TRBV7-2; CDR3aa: CASSSPGFDSYEQYF; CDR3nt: TGTGCCAGCAGCTCACCAGGGTTCGACTCCTACGAGCAGTACTTC
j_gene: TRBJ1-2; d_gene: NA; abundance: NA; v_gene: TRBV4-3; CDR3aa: CASSHRQGYGYTF; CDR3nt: TGCGCCAGCAGCCATCGACAAGGCTATGGCTACACCTTC
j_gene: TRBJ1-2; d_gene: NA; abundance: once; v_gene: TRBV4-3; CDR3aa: CASSQADETENYGYTF; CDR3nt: TGCGCCAGCAGCCAAGCGGATGAGACAGAGAACTATGGCTACACCTTC
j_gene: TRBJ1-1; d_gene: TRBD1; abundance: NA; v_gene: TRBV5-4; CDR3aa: CASSLPQGARGTEAFF; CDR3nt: TGTGCCAGCAGCTTGCCGCAGGGGGCCCGGGGCACTGAAGCTTTCTTT
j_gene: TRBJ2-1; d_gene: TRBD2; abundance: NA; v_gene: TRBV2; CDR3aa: CASRALAGGTYNEQFF; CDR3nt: TGTGCCAGCAGGGCTCTAGCGGGGGGAACCTACAATGAGCAGTTCTTC
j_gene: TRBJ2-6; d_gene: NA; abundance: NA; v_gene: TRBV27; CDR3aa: CASSFRLASGANVLTF; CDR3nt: TGTGCCAGCAGTTTCAGACTCGCCTCTGGGGCCAACGTCCTGACTTTC
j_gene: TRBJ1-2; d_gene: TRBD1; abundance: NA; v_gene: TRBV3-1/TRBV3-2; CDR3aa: CASSQDRGRDGYTF; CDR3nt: TGTGCCAGCAGCCAGGACAGGGGGCGGGATGGCTACACCTTC
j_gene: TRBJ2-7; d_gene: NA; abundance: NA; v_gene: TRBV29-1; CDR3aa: CSVGGRSTYEQYF; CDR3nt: TGCAGCGTTGGGGGCCGATCTACGTACGAGCAGTACTTC
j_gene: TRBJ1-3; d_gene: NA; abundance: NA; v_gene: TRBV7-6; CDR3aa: CASSLVGADSGNTIYF; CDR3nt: TGTGCCAGCAGCTTAGTAGGAGCAGACTCTGGAAACACCATATATTTT
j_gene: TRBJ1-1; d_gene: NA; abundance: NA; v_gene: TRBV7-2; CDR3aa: CASSRQPGRYEAFF; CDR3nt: TGTGCCAGCAGCAGACAACCAGGAAGATATGAAGCTTTCTTT
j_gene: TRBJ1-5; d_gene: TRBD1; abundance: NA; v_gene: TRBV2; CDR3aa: CASMEGGYGNQPQHF; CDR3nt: TGTGCCAGCATGGAAGGGGGCTATGGCAATCAGCCCCAGCATTTT
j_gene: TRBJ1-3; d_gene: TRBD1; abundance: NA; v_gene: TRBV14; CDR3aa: CASSRNRGAGNTIYF; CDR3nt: TGTGCCAGCAGCCGCAACAGGGGAGCGGGAAACACCATATATTTT
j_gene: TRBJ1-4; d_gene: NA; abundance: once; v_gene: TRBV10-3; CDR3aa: CAISEGSGGEEKLFF; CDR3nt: TGTGCCATCAGTGAGGGGTCTGGAGGCGAGGAAAAACTGTTTTTT
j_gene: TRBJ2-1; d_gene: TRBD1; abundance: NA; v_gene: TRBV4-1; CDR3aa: CASSLITRTGGKNEQFF; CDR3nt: TGCGCCAGCAGCCTTATTACCCGGACAGGGGGCAAAAATGAGCAGTTCTTC
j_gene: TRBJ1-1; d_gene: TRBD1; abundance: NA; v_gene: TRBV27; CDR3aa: CASSSPGTAYTEAFF; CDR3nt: TGTGCCAGCAGTTCGCCGGGGACAGCCTACACTGAAGCTTTCTTT
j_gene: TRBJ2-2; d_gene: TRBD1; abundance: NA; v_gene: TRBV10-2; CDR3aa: CASSDLPGGETGELFF; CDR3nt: TGCGCCAGCAGTGACCTTCCAGGGGGCGAGACGGGGGAGCTGTTTTTT
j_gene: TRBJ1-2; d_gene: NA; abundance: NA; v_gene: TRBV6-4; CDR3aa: CASTGGGNGNRYYGYTF; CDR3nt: TGTGCCAGCACCGGCGGGGGGAACGGAAACCGCTACTATGGCTACACCTTC
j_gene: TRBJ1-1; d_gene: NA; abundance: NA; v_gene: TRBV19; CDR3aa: CASSIGRGTEAFF; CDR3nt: TGTGCCAGTAGTATCGGCAGGGGCACTGAAGCTTTCTTT
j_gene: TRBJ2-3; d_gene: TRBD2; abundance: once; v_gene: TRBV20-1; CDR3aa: CSASSSGGAVDTQYF; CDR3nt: TGCAGTGCTAGTAGTAGCGGGGGGGCGGTAGATACGCAGTATTTT
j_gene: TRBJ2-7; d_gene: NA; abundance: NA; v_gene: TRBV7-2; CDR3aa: CASSPRVEAGWSEQYF; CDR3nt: TGTGCCAGCAGCCCCCGGGTTGAGGCAGGGTGGAGCGAGCAGTACTTC
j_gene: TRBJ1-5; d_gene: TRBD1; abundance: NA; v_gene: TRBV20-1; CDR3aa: CSASPGQGNQPQHF; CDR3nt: TGCAGTGCTAGTCCCGGACAGGGCAATCAGCCCCAGCATTTT
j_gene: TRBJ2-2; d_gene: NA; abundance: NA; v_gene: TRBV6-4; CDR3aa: CASSKGDNTGELFF; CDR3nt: TGTGCCAGCAGCAAGGGGGACAACACCGGGGAGCTGTTTTTT
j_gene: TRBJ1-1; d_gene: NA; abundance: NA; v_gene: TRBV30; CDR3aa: CAWSGPRGTEAFF; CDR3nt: TGTGCCTGGTCCGGACCCCGCGGGACTGAAGCTTTCTTT
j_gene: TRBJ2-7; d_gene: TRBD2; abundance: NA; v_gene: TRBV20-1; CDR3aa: CSAPDVAGQYF; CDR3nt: TGCAGTGCTCCGGACGTAGCGGGGCAGTACTTC
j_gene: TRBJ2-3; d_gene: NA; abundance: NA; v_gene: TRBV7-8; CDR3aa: CASSSNTGGTDTQYF; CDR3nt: TGTGCCAGCAGCTCCAACACCGGGGGCACAGATACGCAGTATTTT
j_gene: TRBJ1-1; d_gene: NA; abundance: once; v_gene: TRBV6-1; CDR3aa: CASSEARGTEAFF; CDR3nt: TGTGCCAGCAGTGAGGCGAGAGGGACTGAAGCTTTCTTT
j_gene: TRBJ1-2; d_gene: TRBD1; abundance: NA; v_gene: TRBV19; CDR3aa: CASITQGVYGYTF; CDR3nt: TGTGCCAGTATCACACAGGGGGTCTATGGCTACACCTTC
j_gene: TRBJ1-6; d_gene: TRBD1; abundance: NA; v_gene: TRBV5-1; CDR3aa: CASSLGTGYNSPLHF; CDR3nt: TGCGCCAGCAGCTTAGGGACAGGGTATAATTCACCCCTCCACTTT
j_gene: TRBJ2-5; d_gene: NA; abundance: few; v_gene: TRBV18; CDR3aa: CASSEYQETQYF; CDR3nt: TGTGCCAGCTCAGAGTACCAAGAGACCCAGTACTTC
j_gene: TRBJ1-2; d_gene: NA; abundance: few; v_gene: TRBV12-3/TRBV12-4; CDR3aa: CASSLGQGNGYTF; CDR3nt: TGTGCCAGCAGTTTAGGGCAGGGAAATGGCTACACCTTC
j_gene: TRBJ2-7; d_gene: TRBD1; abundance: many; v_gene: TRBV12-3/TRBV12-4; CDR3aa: CASSSYRGNEQYF; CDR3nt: TGTGCCAGCAGTTCGTACAGGGGGAACGAGCAGTACTTC
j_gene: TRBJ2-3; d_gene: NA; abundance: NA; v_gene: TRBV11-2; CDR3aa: CASSSLAETLTDTQYF; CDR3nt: TGTGCCAGCAGCTCTTTAGCGGAAACGCTCACAGATACGCAGTATTTT
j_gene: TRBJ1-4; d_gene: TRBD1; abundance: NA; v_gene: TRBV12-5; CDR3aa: CASGSLRDRGRRANEKLFF; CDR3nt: TGTGCTAGTGGTTCGCTCCGGGACAGGGGGCGCAGGGCTAATGAAAAACTGTTTTTT
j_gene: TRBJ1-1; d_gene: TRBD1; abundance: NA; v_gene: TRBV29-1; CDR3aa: CSAFPGTGVNTEAFF; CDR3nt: TGCAGCGCTTTTCCCGGGACAGGGGTGAACACTGAAGCTTTCTTT
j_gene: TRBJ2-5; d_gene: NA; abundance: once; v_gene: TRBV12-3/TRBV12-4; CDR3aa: CASSFYQETQYF; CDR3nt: TGTGCCAGCAGTTTCTACCAAGAGACCCAGTACTTC
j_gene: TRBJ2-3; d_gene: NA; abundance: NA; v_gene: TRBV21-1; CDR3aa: CASSKGQGVSTDTQYF; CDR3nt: TGTGCCAGCAGCAAAGGCCAGGGCGTCTCCACAGATACGCAGTATTTT
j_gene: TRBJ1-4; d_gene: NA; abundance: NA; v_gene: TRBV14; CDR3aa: CASSQVSEAREKLFF; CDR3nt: TGTGCCAGCAGCCAAGTGTCGGAGGCCCGCGAAAAACTGTTTTTT
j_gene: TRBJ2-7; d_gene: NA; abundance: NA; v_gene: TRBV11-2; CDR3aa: CASSSTYEQYF; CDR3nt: TGTGCCAGCAGCTCCACCTACGAGCAGTACTTC
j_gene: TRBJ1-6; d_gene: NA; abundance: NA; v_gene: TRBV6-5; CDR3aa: CASIRDTYNSPLHF; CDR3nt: TGTGCCAGCATCCGGGACACCTATAATTCACCCCTCCACTTT
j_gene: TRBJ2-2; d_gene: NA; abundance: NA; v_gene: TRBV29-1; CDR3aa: CSVGDRSNTGELFF; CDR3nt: TGCAGCGTTGGCGACAGGTCGAACACCGGGGAGCTGTTTTTT
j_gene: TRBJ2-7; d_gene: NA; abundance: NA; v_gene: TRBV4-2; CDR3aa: CASSQEYRDYEQYF; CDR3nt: TGTGCCAGCAGCCAAGAATACAGGGACTACGAGCAGTACTTC
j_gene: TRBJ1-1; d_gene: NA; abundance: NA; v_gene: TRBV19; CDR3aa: CASSVGLTEAFF; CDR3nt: TGTGCCAGTAGTGTGGGACTCACTGAAGCTTTCTTT
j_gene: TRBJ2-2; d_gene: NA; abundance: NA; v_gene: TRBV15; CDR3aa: CATSRGAEPTGELFF; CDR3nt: TGTGCCACCAGCAGAGGGGCAGAACCCACCGGGGAGCTGTTTTTT
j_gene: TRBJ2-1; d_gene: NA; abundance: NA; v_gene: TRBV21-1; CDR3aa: CASSILGTGGNEQFF; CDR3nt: TGTGCCAGCAGCATCCTAGGGACAGGGGGCAATGAGCAGTTCTTC
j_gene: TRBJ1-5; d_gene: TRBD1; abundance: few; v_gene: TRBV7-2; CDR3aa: CASSRNRGGQPQHF; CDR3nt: TGTGCCAGCAGCCGGAACAGGGGCGGTCAGCCCCAGCATTTT
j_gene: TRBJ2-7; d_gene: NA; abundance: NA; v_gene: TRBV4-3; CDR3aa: CASSQEVSARNHYEQYF; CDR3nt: TGCGCCAGCAGCCAAGAGGTTAGCGCTAGAAACCACTACGAGCAGTACTTC
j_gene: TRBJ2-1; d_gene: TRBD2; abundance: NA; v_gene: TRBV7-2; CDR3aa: CASSLVSSGVNEQFF; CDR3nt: TGTGCCAGCAGCTTAGTTTCTAGCGGGGTAAATGAGCAGTTCTTC
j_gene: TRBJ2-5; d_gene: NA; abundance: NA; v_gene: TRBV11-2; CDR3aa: CASSLTGVQETQYF; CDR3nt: TGTGCCAGCAGCTTAACCGGGGTCCAAGAGACCCAGTACTTC
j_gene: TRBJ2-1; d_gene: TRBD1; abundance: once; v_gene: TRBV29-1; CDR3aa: CSVEGGDRRYNEQFF; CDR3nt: TGCAGCGTTGAAGGGGGGGACAGGAGATACAATGAGCAGTTCTTC
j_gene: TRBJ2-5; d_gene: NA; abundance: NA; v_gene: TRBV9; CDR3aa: CASSDEYQETQYF; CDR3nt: TGTGCCAGCAGCGACGAGTACCAAGAGACCCAGTACTTC
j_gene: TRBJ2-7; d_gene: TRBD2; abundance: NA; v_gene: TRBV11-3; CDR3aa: CASNLGGSSYEQYF; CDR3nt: TGTGCCAGCAATCTCGGGGGGAGCTCCTACGAGCAGTACTTC
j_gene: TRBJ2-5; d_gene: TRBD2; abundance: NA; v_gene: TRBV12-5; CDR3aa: CASARNSGGGYQETQYF; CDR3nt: TGTGCTAGTGCAAGGAATAGCGGGGGGGGTTACCAAGAGACCCAGTACTTC
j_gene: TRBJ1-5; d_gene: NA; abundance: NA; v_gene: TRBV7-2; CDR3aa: CASSLTGDLGQPQHF; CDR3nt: TGTGCCAGCAGCTTAACAGGTGACTTGGGCCAGCCCCAGCATTTT